These 12 T cell receptor beta chains originate from one sample sequenced in a study of shared clonotypes between healthy human individuals. Clones were read by immunoSEQ multiplex PCR, and TCRdb kept only the in-frame ones, dropping some. This sample carries around 720,000 clones, around 78% of them seen once, and the ten largest clones take roughly 2%. The sample comprised memory CD4+ T cells sorted from blood. Subset reported: CD45RA-negative fraction. These TCRs come from a woman aged 25 to 39 in good health.

The chain carries TRBV2 and TRBJ1-2; 7 bases map to TRBD1. CDR3 length equals 13 residues. Germline V gives CDR1 SNHLY, CDR2 FYNNEI. Trimming took 6 bases from V and 1 from J; bases not matched to a gene: 2. The CDR3 here is CASSDRVNYGYTF. The CDR3 DNA sequence: TGTGCCAGCAGCGACAGGGTTAACTATGGCTACACCTTC.

The chain employs TRBV10-2 and TRBJ2-5; 12 nucleotides match TRBD1. CDR1 is WSHSY and CDR2 is SAAADI in the germline V gene. The CDR3 covers 15 residues. V trimming: 6 bases; J trimming: 4 bases; junction bases outside the gene matches: 6. CDR3 sequence: CASRGGQGAGETQYF. The CDR3 coding sequence is TGCGCCAGCAGGGGGGGACAGGGGGCAGGAGAGACCCAGTACTTC.

As for this clone: Different DNA sequences within this sample yield the same CDR3. The CDR3 protein is CASSLGLNQPQHF. The CDR3 DNA reads as TGTGCCAGCAGCTTAGGCCTCAATCAGCCCCAGCATTTT. The genes are TRBV11-2 and TRBJ1-5; D is unresolved. Germline values: CDR1 SGHAT, CDR2 FQNNGV. With 1 base removed from V and 3 bases from J, the gap between germline ends came to 4 bases. The CDR3 totals 13 residues. Based on the CDR3 plus reference TRBV11-2 and TRBJ1-5, the full variable domain is EAGVAQSPRYKIIEKRQSVAFWCNPISGHATLYWYQQILGQGPKLLIQFQNNGVVDDSQLPKDRFSAERLKGVDSTLKIQPAKLEDSAVYLCASSLGLNQPQHFGDGTRLSIL.

This clone has only one observation. The chain joins TRBV15 to TRBJ2-7; D is uncertain. In germline, CDR1 is LNHNV, CDR2 YYDKDF (reference sequence). There are 17 residues in the CDR3. Trimming removed 1 base from V and 6 bases from J, with 22 bases in between. The chain's CDR3 is CATSRVFPRNRLFEQYF. The CDR3 bases are TGTGCCACCAGCAGAGTCTTCCCGAGGAACAGATTATTCGAGCAGTACTTC.

V and J are TRBV5-1 and TRBJ2-2; D uncertain. Per the germline V gene, CDR1 is SGHRS and CDR2 is YFSETQ. The CDR3 runs to 13 residues. Trimming cost V 4 bases and J 7 bases, with 11 bases left between them. The DNA for the CDR3 is TGCGCCAGCAGCCCTAATGCAGACGGGGAGCTGTTTTTT. Translated, it gives CASSPNADGELFF.

CDR3 loop: CASSLYIGGTFSGYTF. Written as DNA, the CDR3 is TGTGCCAGCAGCCTTTACATAGGGGGCACATTTTCGGGCTACACCTTC. The V call is TRBV27, the J call TRBJ1-2; 7 bases line up with TRBD1. With V trimmed by 6 bases and J by 8 bases, 18 bases remained unmatched. The CDR3 totals 16 residues. Per germline, CDR1 MNHEY and CDR2 SMNVEV (reference sequence).

This clone appeared a few times. The chain employs TRBV28 and TRBJ2-2, with 11 bases fitting TRBD1. V trimming: 6 bases; J trimming: 7 bases; junction bases outside the gene matches: 10. Germline assignment: CDR1 MDHEN and CDR2 SYDVKM. The length of the CDR3 is 16 residues. The CDR3 DNA sequence: TGTGCCAGCAGGTCTGGACAGGGGGCGTTTGGCGGGGAGCTGTTTTTT. This codes for CASRSGQGAFGGELFF.

The chain combines TRBV9 with TRBJ1-2, with D perhaps matching TRBD1 (5 bases). V lost 3 bases and J lost 6, with 18 bases in between. The CDR3 length is 15 residues. The V gene's germline CDR1 is SGDLS and CDR2 YYNGEE. CDR3 in amino acids: CASSGRDPFANGYTF. CDR3 nucleotide sequence: TGTGCCAGCAGCGGCCGGGACCCATTTGCAAATGGCTACACCTTC.

In this sample, this clone turned up many times. The V gene is TRBV19, the J gene TRBJ1-5; 7 positions agree with TRBD1. Germline V gene data show CDR1 as LNHDA and CDR2 as SQIVND (reference sequence). V trimming: 3 bases; J trimming: 4 bases; junction bases outside the gene matches: 6. CDR3 length equals 15 residues. The CDR3 region has the DNA TGTGCCAGTAGTATCGACAGGGCCTGGAATCAGCCCCAGCATTTT. Its translation: CASSIDRAWNQPQHF.

This chain connects TRBV4-2 to TRBJ2-1; D perhaps matches TRBD2 (5 bases). The V end lost 4 bases, the J end lost 10 bases, and 14 bases lay between the germline ends. From germline, CDR1 is LGHNA and CDR2 YNFKEQ. The CDR3 has 13 residues. The CDR3 nucleotides read TGTGCCAGCAGCCCCTCCCGGACGGGGGAGCAGTTCTTC. The encoded protein is CASSPSRTGEQFF.

This chain links TRBV5-4 with TRBJ1-4, with 10 bases matching TRBD1. The germline CDR1 and CDR2 sequences are SGHNT and YYREEE (reference sequence). With 5 bases clipped from V and 5 bases from J, the junction kept 3 bases outside the gene matches. This CDR3 has 14 amino acids. This CDR3 reads CASSWDRGNEKLFF. Here the CDR3 DNA reads TGTGCCAGCAGTTGGGACAGGGGAAATGAAAAACTGTTTTTT.

This chain joins TRBV7-9 and TRBJ2-7, with 9 positions matching TRBD1. V lost 5 bases, J lost 4 bases, and 9 bases stayed unmatched. This CDR3 has 15 amino acids. Germline values: CDR1 SEHNR, CDR2 FQNEAQ (reference sequence). The CDR3: CASSQTGQGGYEQYF. The CDR3, as DNA: TGTGCCAGCAGCCAAACGGGACAGGGTGGGTACGAGCAGTACTTC.